A single T cell receptor (beta chain) is shown here with its context. This entry belongs to a study of blood T cell repertoires in COVID-19. Per germline, CDR1 MDHEN and CDR2 SYDVKM. The junction had 9 bases not matched to a gene; V was cut back by 3 bases and J by 6 bases. The length of the CDR3 is 15 residues. Sequenced by immunoSEQ multiplex PCR; TCRdb stores in-frame clones only, minus some. The data show around 230,000 clones, 87% seen once. The V and J genes are TRBV28 and TRBJ2-3; 7 bases match TRBD1. The origin of this receptor is a man aged 18 to 30 with acute COVID-19. Sequenced material: PBMCs or T cells enriched from blood (not recorded which). CDR3 loop: CASSFETGQSDTQYF. DNA of the CDR3: TGTGCCAGCAGTTTCGAGACAGGGCAATCGGATACGCAGTATTTT.